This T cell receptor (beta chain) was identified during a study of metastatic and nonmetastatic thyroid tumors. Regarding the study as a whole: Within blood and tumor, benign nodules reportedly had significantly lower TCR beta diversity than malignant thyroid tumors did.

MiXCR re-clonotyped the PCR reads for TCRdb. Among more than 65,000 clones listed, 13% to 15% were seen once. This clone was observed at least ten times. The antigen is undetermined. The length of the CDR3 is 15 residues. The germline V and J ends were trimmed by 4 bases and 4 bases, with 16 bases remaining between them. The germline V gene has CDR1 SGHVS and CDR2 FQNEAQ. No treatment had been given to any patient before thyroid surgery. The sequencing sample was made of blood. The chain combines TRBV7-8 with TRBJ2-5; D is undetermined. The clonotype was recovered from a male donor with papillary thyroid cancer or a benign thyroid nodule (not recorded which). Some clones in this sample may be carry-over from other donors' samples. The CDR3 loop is CASSSLDLAGETQYF. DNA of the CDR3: TGTGCCAGCAGCTCCCTGGACCTGGCCGGAGAGACCCAGTACTTC.